A selection of T cell receptor beta chains follows, all from one sample in a study of vaccination and CD4 T cells after COVID-19. These receptors' targets are unknown. TCRdb ran MiXCR on the PCR reads and lists one entry per CDR3 protein. The sample records some 20,000 distinct CDR3 sequences, over 55% being singletons. Input material: CD4+ T cells from blood, cultured in vitro. These TCRs come from a human donor who had recovered from COVID-19. The CDR3 runs from the conserved cysteine through the conserved F or W. The order of the fields is clone size, J gene, V gene, CDR3 protein. The listing skips clone size in some rows; elsewhere it reads once, few, many or a size class.

-	TRBJ1-3	TRBV7-8	CASSPGQGAAGGNTIYF
-	TRBJ2-1	TRBV11-2	CASSLDPPSYNEQFF
-	TRBJ2-4	TRBV7-6	CASSLGSGVDIQYF
-	TRBJ2-4	TRBV15	CATSRDGGGQGRRNIQYF
-	TRBJ1-1	TRBV12-3/TRBV12-4	CASSKDWTTAFF
few	TRBJ1-6	TRBV27	CASYGGINSPLHF
-	TRBJ1-5	TRBV19	CASSETPRRSGQPQHF
few	TRBJ2-7	TRBV6-1	CASGPFSFGAYEQYF
few	TRBJ1-5	TRBV28	CASSFVGGKQPQHF
-	TRBJ2-5	TRBV27	CASSLTSGRRETQYF
-	TRBJ2-7	TRBV7-7	CASSRGRTYEQYF
-	TRBJ2-5	TRBV7-3	CASSLYSQRETQYF
-	TRBJ1-2	TRBV6-1	CASSPLRGNGYTF
-	TRBJ2-2	TRBV7-9	CASSPRSTLAGELFF
few	TRBJ1-5	TRBV7-8	CASSSQGGQPQHF
-	TRBJ2-5	TRBV7-3	CASSLGGKGQETQYF
-	TRBJ2-6	TRBV7-2	CASSLGPGANVLTF
-	TRBJ2-7	TRBV5-1	CASSFPDLPSEQYF
-	TRBJ2-5	TRBV19	CASSIPAAQETQYF
few	TRBJ1-6	TRBV6-5	CASSSGGVYNSPLHF
-	TRBJ1-1	TRBV6-2/TRBV6-3	CASSERQGRTEAFF
-	TRBJ1-6	TRBV28	CASSLLGRIGYNSPLHF
-	TRBJ1-2	TRBV7-2	CASSTNTGTGNGYTF
-	TRBJ1-5	TRBV6-2/TRBV6-3	CASSSRYGWGPNQPQHF
few	TRBJ1-5	TRBV6-2/TRBV6-3	CASSYRLAGPEENNQPQHF
-	TRBJ2-5	TRBV18	CASSPGRETQYF
-	TRBJ1-1	TRBV19	CASRPTGGAKEAFF
-	TRBJ1-6	TRBV28	CASSPRGVSYNSPLHF
-	TRBJ1-1	TRBV6-1	CASSLQGTSNTEAFF
-	TRBJ1-4	TRBV19	CASSIARTRLYEKLFF
once	TRBJ1-2	TRBV19	CASSSPYSRGRFGGYTF
few	TRBJ2-3	TRBV7-6	CASSLSGGSTDTQYF
-	TRBJ1-1	TRBV2	CATSGGAQGYTEAFF
-	TRBJ1-3	TRBV27	CASSLGPLSGNTIYF
few	TRBJ1-5	TRBV6-5	CASSYGGDPQHF
-	TRBJ2-6	TRBV27	CASSSLGLVAGGANVLTF
-	TRBJ1-1	TRBV4-3	CASSQEPIGGKAFF
few	TRBJ1-5	TRBV20-1	CSARGQGGVQPQHF
-	TRBJ2-3	TRBV7-3	CASTLGASTDTQYF
-	TRBJ2-2	TRBV27	CASSPYYRGDTGELFF
-	TRBJ1-1	TRBV7-9	CASSFRDRGAEAFF
-	TRBJ2-7	TRBV12-3/TRBV12-4	CASSLEPPGWGPYEQYF
-	TRBJ2-3	TRBV24-1	CATSAGGPSDTQYF
-	TRBJ2-7	TRBV12-3/TRBV12-4	CASRPSGSHEQYF
few	TRBJ1-6	TRBV30	CASVSGLNNSPLHF
-	TRBJ2-2	TRBV6-5	CASSYSKKSGLVTGELFF
-	TRBJ2-3	TRBV5-5	CASSSFGSGRGDTQYF
-	TRBJ2-7	TRBV12-3/TRBV12-4	CASNPGQGLREQYF
few	TRBJ1-2	TRBV20-1	CSASSRDRGPANYGYTF
-	TRBJ1-5	TRBV20-1	CSARSAGHTGQPQHF
-	TRBJ2-5	TRBV27	CASSHRPETQYF
-	TRBJ2-3	TRBV7-2	CASSSRGREATDTQYF
-	TRBJ2-5	TRBV21-1	CASSGTTAGEGETQYF
-	TRBJ1-2	TRBV6-1	CASSEQGAGGYTF